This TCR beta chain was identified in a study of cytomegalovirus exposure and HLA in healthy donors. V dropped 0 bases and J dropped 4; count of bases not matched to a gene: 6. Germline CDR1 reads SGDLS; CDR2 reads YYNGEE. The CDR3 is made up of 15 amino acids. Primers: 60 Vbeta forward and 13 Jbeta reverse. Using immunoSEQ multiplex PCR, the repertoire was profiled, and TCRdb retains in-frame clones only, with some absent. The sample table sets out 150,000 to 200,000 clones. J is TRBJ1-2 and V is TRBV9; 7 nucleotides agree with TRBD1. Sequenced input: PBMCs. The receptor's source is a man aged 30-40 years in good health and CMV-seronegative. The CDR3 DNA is TGTGCCAGCAGCGTAGCCGGGACAGAGCCCTATGGCTACACCTTC. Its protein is CASSVAGTEPYGYTF.